This is a list of T cell receptor beta chains from one sample in a study of patients and donors after allogeneic stem cell transplantation. Via MiXCR, TCRdb re-called the RT-PCR reads, giving one row per CDR3 protein. The sample yields approximately 29,000 distinct CDR3 sequences, less than 45% seen once. Sample: blood, either unsorted or a sorted T cell fraction (not recorded which). The receptors were gathered from a human donor who was either an allogeneic HSCT recipient or a stem cell or donor lymphocyte infusion donor (not recorded which). It is not recorded whose cells these are; they may come from a transplant donor. Each CDR3 is given with its conserved first and last residue. Each record gives: D gene, V gene, J gene, CDR3 protein. The D gene is left open where the match is weak.

NA	TRBV7-2	TRBJ1-5	CASSFEGRRQPQHF
NA	TRBV7-9	TRBJ1-6	CASSYRGGDSPLHF
NA	TRBV7-9	TRBJ1-2	CASSLVVREDYAYTF
NA	TRBV7-2	TRBJ2-4	CASSLKGRDDIQYF
NA	TRBV7-9	TRBJ2-1	CASSLTGNNWLYNEQFF
NA	TRBV4-3	TRBJ1-1	CASSQGSQEKWNTEAFF
NA	TRBV6-1	TRBJ1-6	CASSEAGEYSPLHF
NA	TRBV7-8	TRBJ1-4	CASSLGDVRATNEKLFF
NA	TRBV5-1	TRBJ1-2	CASSLDREIHGYTF
NA	TRBV4-3	TRBJ1-2	CASSPGGRGAYGYTF
NA	TRBV12-3/TRBV12-4	TRBJ1-6	CASSGQLYNSPLHF
NA	TRBV6-2/TRBV6-3	TRBJ2-1	CASRQGGGGSSYNEQFF
NA	TRBV12-3/TRBV12-4	TRBJ2-1	CASSVGNNEQFF